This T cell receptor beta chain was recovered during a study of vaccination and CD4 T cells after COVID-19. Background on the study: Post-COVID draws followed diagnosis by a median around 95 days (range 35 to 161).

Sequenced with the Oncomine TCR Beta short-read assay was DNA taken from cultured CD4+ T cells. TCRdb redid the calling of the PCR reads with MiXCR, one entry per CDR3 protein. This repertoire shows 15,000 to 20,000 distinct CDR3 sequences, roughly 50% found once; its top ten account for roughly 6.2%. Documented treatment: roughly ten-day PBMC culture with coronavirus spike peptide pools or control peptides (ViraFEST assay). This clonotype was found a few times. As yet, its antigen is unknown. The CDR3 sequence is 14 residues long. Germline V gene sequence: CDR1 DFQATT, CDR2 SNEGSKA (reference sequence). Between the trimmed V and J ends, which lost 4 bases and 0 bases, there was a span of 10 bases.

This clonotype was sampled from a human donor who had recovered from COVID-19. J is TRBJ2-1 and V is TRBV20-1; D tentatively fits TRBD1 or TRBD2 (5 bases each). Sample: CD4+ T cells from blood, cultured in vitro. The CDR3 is CSATGTLSYNEQFF. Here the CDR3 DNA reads TGCAGTGCTACCGGGACGCTCTCCTACAATGAGCAGTTCTTC.